Listed here are 14 T cell receptor beta chains from one sample, sequenced in a study of technical replicates of blood from a few donors. The data were produced by immunoSEQ multiplex PCR, yet TCRdb's version contains in-frame clones alone and is incomplete. The sample lists about 57,000 clones, around 84% seen once, with under 6.5% in the top ten. The sequenced material came from PBMCs. The source is a human donor in good health. Some clones in this sample may be carry-over from other donors' samples.

About this clone itself: This sample also contains other DNA sequences that code for the same CDR3. The chain employs TRBV7-3 and TRBJ2-3; D gene uncertain. The V end lost 0 bases, the J end lost 0 bases, and 7 bases lay between the germline ends. The CDR3 has 15 residues. Germline values: CDR1 SGHTA, CDR2 FQGTGA. The CDR3 DNA is TGTGCCAGCAGCTTAACTCCCGGTAGCACAGATACGCAGTATTTT. Its translation: CASSLTPGSTDTQYF. The full variable domain, in which reference TRBV7-3 and TRBJ2-3 provide the parts outside the CDR3, is GAGVSQTPSNKVTEKGKYVELRCDPISGHTALYWYRQSLGQGPEFLIYFQGTGAADDSGLPNDRFFAVRPEGSVSTLKIQRTERGDSAVYLCASSLTPGSTDTQYFGPGTRLTVL.

A single count supports this clone. The V and J genes are TRBV27 and TRBJ2-2, with 7 bases aligning to TRBD1. CDR3 length: 17 amino acids. V lost 6 bases to trimming and J lost 0 bases; unmatched junction nucleotides: 10. Germline assignment: CDR1 MNHEY and CDR2 SMNVEV (reference sequence). The chain's CDR3 is CASRLGWGQTNTGELFF. CDR3 in DNA: TGTGCCAGCAGACTCGGCTGGGGACAGACGAACACCGGGGAGCTGTTTTTT.

The chain has TRBV5-1 and TRBJ2-1; 11 positions agree with TRBD1. Germline CDR1 and CDR2: SGHRS and YFSETQ. V lost 4 bases and J lost 7; bases outside the gene matches: 10. The CDR3 runs to 16 residues. The CDR3 protein is CASSHTDRGRDNEQFF. The CDR3 nucleotides are TGCGCCAGCAGCCACACGGACAGGGGGCGGGATAATGAGCAGTTCTTC.

The chain combines TRBV18 with TRBJ2-7; D may be TRBD2 (5 bases). The germline CDR1 and CDR2 sequences are KGHSH and LQKENI. This CDR3 spans 14 amino acids. The germline V and J ends were trimmed by 3 bases and 7 bases, with 16 bases remaining between them. The CDR3 DNA follows: TGTGCCAGCTCACCTATCCGGGAAACTGGGGAGCAGTACTTC. This codes for CASSPIRETGEQYF.

V is TRBV11-2 and J is TRBJ2-5, with TRBD2 matching 9 bases. The germline V gene has CDR1 SGHAT and CDR2 FQNNGV. The CDR3 consists of 18 residues. J gave up 2 bases and V 1 base, and 11 bases lay outside the gene matches. In DNA form, the CDR3 reads TGTGCCAGCAGCTTAGTTGTAGCGGGGGCACTCATTCAAGAGACCCAGTACTTC. This sequence encodes CASSLVVAGALIQETQYF.

This sequence joins TRBV20-1 and TRBJ2-1; the D is unclear. Germline-derived CDR1 and CDR2 are DFQATT and SNEGSKA (reference sequence). The CDR3 contains 11 residues. The germline V and J ends were trimmed by 8 bases and 4 bases, with 9 bases remaining between them. DNA for the CDR3: TGCAGTACATCCCCGTACAATGAGCAGTTCTTC. Translation gives CSTSPYNEQFF.

The chain combines TRBV4-1 with TRBJ2-3, with 8 bases lining up with TRBD2. J gave up 4 bases and V 0 bases, and 6 bases lay outside the gene matches. The germline CDR1 and CDR2 sequences are MGHRA and YSYEKL. The CDR3 runs to 16 residues. The DNA of the CDR3 is TGCGCCAGCAGCCAAGAGGAAGCGGGAGCATCAGATACGCAGTATTTT. Translating gives CASSQEEAGASDTQYF.

The chain recombines TRBV7-3 with TRBJ2-1; possibly TRBD2 for D (6 bases). Trimming stripped 5 bases from V and 4 bases from J, with 12 bases between. The CDR3 runs to 14 residues. Per germline, CDR1 SGHTA and CDR2 FQGTGA. The DNA of the CDR3 is TGTGCCAGCAGCCGGGGAGCGGGTTACAATGAGCAGTTCTTC. Its protein is CASSRGAGYNEQFF.

This rearrangement joins TRBV19 to TRBJ1-5; 7 bases agree with TRBD1. Losses at the gene ends were 5 bases for V and 7 bases for J; bases not matched to a gene: 14. The CDR3 spans 16 residues. Germline CDR1 LNHDA, CDR2 SQIVND (reference sequence). The CDR3 DNA is TGTGCCAGTAGTCCGTTCGGGACAGTCCTGCACCAGCCCCAGCATTTT. This translates into CASSPFGTVLHQPQHF.

The rearrangement links TRBV5-5 to TRBJ1-5; TRBD1 might be the D (6 bases). Germline values: CDR1 SGHKS, CDR2 YYEKEE (reference sequence). CDR3 length: 16 amino acids. Trimming took 3 bases from V and 6 from J, leaving 19 bases between them. The CDR3 DNA reads as TGTGCCAGCAGCTCAGGCGGTACAGGGATTATTCAGCCCCAGCATTTT. Translation gives CASSSGGTGIIQPQHF.

This CDR3 reads CASSGRDVGEQYF. The CDR3 nucleotides are TGTGCCAGCAGTGGTCGGGATGTCGGTGAGCAGTACTTC. The chain employs TRBV6-1 and TRBJ2-7; maybe TRBD2 (5 bases). CDR3 size: 13 residues. The ends were cut back, 4 bases at V and 7 bases at J, with 14 bases in the middle. Per germline, CDR1 MNHNS and CDR2 SASEGT.

The V call is TRBV7-9, the J call TRBJ2-5; 8 bases fit TRBD1. Germline assignment: CDR1 SEHNR and CDR2 FQNEAQ (reference sequence). The CDR3 has 16 amino acids. Unmatched junction bases numbered 8, after V lost 2 bases and J lost 3 bases. The CDR3 spells CASSLRAGGIEETQYF. The CDR3 region has the DNA TGTGCCAGCAGCTTACGGGCAGGGGGCATAGAAGAGACCCAGTACTTC.

This sequence joins TRBV5-1 and TRBJ1-3; D gene uncertain. CDR1 and CDR2 from the germline V gene are SGHRS and YFSETQ. The CDR3 runs 14 residues. Between the trimmed V and J ends, which lost 3 bases and 0 bases, there was a span of 7 bases. The CDR3: CASSWGDSGNTIYF. The CDR3 nucleotides read TGCGCCAGCAGCTGGGGAGACTCTGGAAACACCATATATTTT.

The table lists this clone with a few counts. The J gene is TRBJ1-6, the V gene TRBV11-2, with D maybe TRBD1 (5 bases). Germline V gives CDR1 SGHAT, CDR2 FQNNGV. The CDR3 loop spans 15 amino acids. Trimming shortened V by 3 bases and J by 7 bases, and 13 bases separated the two germline ends. This chain's CDR3 is CASSLGEGGNSPLHF. In DNA form, the CDR3 reads TGTGCCAGCAGCTTGGGGGAAGGAGGGAATTCACCCCTCCACTTT.